This T cell receptor (beta chain) was retrieved from a study of technical replicates of blood from several donors. The ends lost 8 bases at V and 6 bases at J; junction bases unmatched: 7. The CDR3 covers 14 residues. Germline CDR1 reads MDHEN; CDR2 reads SYDVKM. Clones were sequenced by immunoSEQ multiplex PCR, and TCRdb holds only the in-frame ones, with some missing. The sample holds about 99,000 clones, about 96% seen once. The sequenced sample consisted of T cells isolated from PBMCs. This sequence was found in a human donor in good health. V is TRBV28 and J is TRBJ2-1, with 10 bases matching TRBD2. CDR3 sequence: CASVRLAGVNEQFF. DNA of the CDR3: TGTGCCAGCGTCAGGCTAGCGGGAGTCAATGAGCAGTTCTTC.